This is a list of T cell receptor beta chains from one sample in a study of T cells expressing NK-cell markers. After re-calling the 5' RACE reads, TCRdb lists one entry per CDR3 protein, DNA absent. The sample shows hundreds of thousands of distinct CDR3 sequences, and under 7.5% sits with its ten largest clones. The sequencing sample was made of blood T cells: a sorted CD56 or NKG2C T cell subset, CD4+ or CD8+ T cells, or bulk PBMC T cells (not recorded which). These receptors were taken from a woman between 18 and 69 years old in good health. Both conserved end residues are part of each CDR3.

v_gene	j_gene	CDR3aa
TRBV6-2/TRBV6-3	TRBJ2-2	CASSYGTSPGELFF
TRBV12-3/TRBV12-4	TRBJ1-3	CASSPRGPRSGNTIYF
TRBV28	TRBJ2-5	CASGELAGAQETQYF
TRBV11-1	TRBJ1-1	CASSLPGVNRIPPKIDTEAFF
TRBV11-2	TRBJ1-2	CASSASRTPPGGYTF
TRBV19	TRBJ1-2	CASGDSPNYGYTF
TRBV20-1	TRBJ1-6	CSAQDSKNSPLHF
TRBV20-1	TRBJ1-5	CSARANIGGPQHF
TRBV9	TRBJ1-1	CASSEINTEAFF
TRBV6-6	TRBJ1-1	CATRPNTEAFF
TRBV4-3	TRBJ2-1	CASSHQTTEQFF
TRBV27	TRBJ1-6	CATGQGYSPLHF
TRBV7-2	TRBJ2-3	CASSLGAGGGATDTQYF
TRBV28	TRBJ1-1	CASSLRGLEMNTEAFF
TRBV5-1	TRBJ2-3	CASSFGTSGATSTDTQYF
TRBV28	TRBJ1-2	CASRHDRVSYGYTF
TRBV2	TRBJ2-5	CASGGGRQETLYF
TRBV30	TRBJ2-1	CAWSPGGYYNEQFF
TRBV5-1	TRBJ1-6	CASSQHGILALHF
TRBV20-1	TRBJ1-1	CSARDGGRLVNTEAFF
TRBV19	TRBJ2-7	CASSPGAYEQYF
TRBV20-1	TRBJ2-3	CSARPGQGKGDTQYF
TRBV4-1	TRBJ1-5	CASSQGGTGRNQPQHF
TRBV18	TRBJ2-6	CASSHGLDYLVLTF
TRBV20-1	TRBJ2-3	CSAKSGGGTDTQYF
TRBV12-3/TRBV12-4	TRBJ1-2	CASRTGILYGYTF
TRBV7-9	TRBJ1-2	CASSQLGQGRNYGYTF
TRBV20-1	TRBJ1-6	CSASDRGGAFSYNSPLHF
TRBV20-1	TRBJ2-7	CSASLASGSIEQYF
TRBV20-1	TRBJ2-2	CSAASGRGTGELFF
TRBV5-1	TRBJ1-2	CASSQENSYGYTF
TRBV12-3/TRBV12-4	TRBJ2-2	CASSLVQGIGELFF
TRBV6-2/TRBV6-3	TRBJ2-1	CASSSPEIAGYNEQFF
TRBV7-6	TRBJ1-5	CASSLRANQPQHF
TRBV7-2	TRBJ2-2	CASSLVYGGRAGELFF
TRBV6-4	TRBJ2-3	CASSDSMSAGGTDTQYF
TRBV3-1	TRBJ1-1	CASSSRDRDNEAFF
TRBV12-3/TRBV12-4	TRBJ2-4	CASSLALKAPRQNIQYF
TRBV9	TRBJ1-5	CASSPVDGHNQPQHF